This entry describes one T cell receptor (beta chain). What it binds is unknown. Sequencing of TCR beta was performed on blood CD8+ T cells and on blood CD4+ T cells. Negative isolation yielded CD8+ and CD4+ T cells; FACS enriched TEMRA cells. V lost 3 bases and J lost 1, with 8 bases in between. From germline, CDR1 is SNHLY and CDR2 FYNNEI. The CDR3 is 14 amino acids. A quantity of about 0.5 to 1 ug RNA underwent reverse transcription using random hexamers. Coverage of TCR beta CDR3 amplification by immunoSEQ multiplex PCR extended to 54 Vbeta and 13 Jbeta. TCRdb re-called the immunoSEQ multiplex PCR reads through MiXCR, storing one row per CDR3 protein. The repertoire holds roughly 200,000 distinct CDR3 sequences, more than 85% seen once, with about 0.1% in the top ten. This specimen belongs to a study of CD8 T cells in Susac syndrome. Study results and limitations: None of the CD4+ T cell repertoires in Susac syndrome showed clonal expansion.

Sequencing was carried out using CD4+ T cells from PBMCs. This chain uses TRBV2 with TRBJ2-3, with D maybe TRBD2 (6 bases). This TCR came from a human donor with Susac syndrome. In DNA form, the CDR3 reads TGTGCCAGCAGTGAGGCTAGCGGCACAGATACGCAGTATTTT. Encoded protein: CASSEASGTDTQYF.